The 23 T cell receptor beta chains below were found in one sample sequenced in a study of blood T cell repertoires in COVID-19. Generated by immunoSEQ multiplex PCR, the TCRdb table keeps only in-frame clones and is missing some. The table lists nearly 50,000 clones, 75% to 90% of them singletons, with about 2% in the top ten. Sequencing was done on a sample of peripheral blood. The receptors were gathered from a woman at least 80 years old with COVID-19, enrolled during active disease.

The chain joins TRBV9 to TRBJ2-4, with TRBD1 as a possible D gene (5 bases). The CDR3 is made up of 15 amino acids. V gave up 0 bases and J gave up 0 bases, with 7 bases separating them. CDR1 SGDLS and CDR2 YYNGEE come from the germline V gene. In DNA, the CDR3 is TGTGCCAGCAGCGTAGGACAGCTAGCCAAAAACATTCAGTACTTC. This gives the protein CASSVGQLAKNIQYF.

In this sample, this clone turned up a few times. This sequence joins TRBV9 and TRBJ1-2, with TRBD1 matching 8 bases. Trimming at V came to 5 bases and at J to 7 bases, leaving 16 bases not matched to a gene. CDR1 and CDR2 from the germline V gene are SGDLS and YYNGEE. The CDR3 contains 16 residues. CDR3 protein: CASSQNSGTGGFGYTF. The CDR3 coding sequence is TGTGCCAGCAGTCAAAATTCCGGGACAGGTGGATTTGGCTACACCTTC.

V usage is TRBV19 and J usage is TRBJ2-3, with TRBD1 as a possible D gene (6 bases). Germline V gene sequence: CDR1 LNHDA, CDR2 SQIVND (reference sequence). V was pared by 9 bases and J by 8 bases, with 18 bases between. This CDR3 is built from 13 residues. The CDR3 DNA is TGTGCCAGCCGGGACACCGCTTCAGGTACGCAGTATTTT. Encoded protein: CASRDTASGTQYF.

The rearrangement joins TRBV10-2 to TRBJ2-5; no clear D. CDR3 length: 15 residues. Trimming removed 2 bases from V and 0 bases from J, with 10 bases in between. Per the germline V gene, CDR1 is WSHSY and CDR2 is SAAADI. The CDR3 sequence is CASSEIQANQETQYF. CDR3 in DNA: TGCGCCAGCAGTGAGATCCAGGCGAACCAAGAGACCCAGTACTTC.

The chain links TRBV5-1 to TRBJ2-7, with TRBD1 matching 9 bases. Germline V gene sequence: CDR1 SGHRS, CDR2 YFSETQ. This CDR3 contains 13 residues. With 7 bases clipped from V and 3 bases from J, the junction kept 5 bases outside the gene matches. The CDR3 nucleotides are TGCGCCAGCGGACAGGGGTATCTCTACGAGCAGTACTTC. The encoded protein is CASGQGYLYEQYF.

The chain couples TRBV7-9 to TRBJ2-1; TRBD2 aligns across 10 bases. The CDR3 contains 15 residues. CDR1 and CDR2 (germline): SEHNR, FQNEAQ (reference sequence). Trimming removed 6 bases from V and 4 bases from J; junction bases left unmatched: 6. CDR3 protein: CASRRQRGGYNEQFF. CDR3 nucleotides: TGTGCCAGCAGGCGTCAGCGGGGGGGGTACAATGAGCAGTTCTTC.

This clone has a handful of counts. V is TRBV7-2 and J is TRBJ2-7, with 7 positions matching TRBD1. V was pared by 5 bases and J by 0 bases, with 7 bases of the junction left unmatched. The CDR3 consists of 15 residues. Germline V gives CDR1 SGHTA, CDR2 FQGNSA. The CDR3 sequence: CASSARTGASYEQYF. CDR3 nucleotide sequence: TGTGCCAGCAGCGCCCGGACAGGTGCCTCCTACGAGCAGTACTTC.

This chain links TRBV2 with TRBJ2-3; 9 bases fit TRBD2. The CDR3 runs to 16 residues. V lost 4 bases to trimming and J lost 0 bases; unmatched junction nucleotides: 5. Per germline, CDR1 SNHLY and CDR2 FYNNEI. The CDR3 loop is CASSAGLATSTDTQYF. The CDR3 DNA is TGTGCCAGCAGTGCCGGACTAGCGACTAGCACAGATACGCAGTATTTT.

The chain couples TRBV29-1 to TRBJ1-6; a possible D gene is TRBD1 (6 bases). The CDR3 contains 14 residues. Germline-derived CDR1 and CDR2 are SQVTM and ANQGSEA. V lost 7 bases and J 6 bases, leaving 16 bases between the germline ends. In DNA form, the CDR3 reads TGCAGCGGACGACTCGGGGGGGCTAATTCACCCCTCCACTTT. It specifies CSGRLGGANSPLHF.

The V gene is TRBV5-5, the J gene TRBJ2-7, with D possibly matching TRBD1 (6 bases). Between the trimmed V and J ends, which lost 2 bases and 1 base, there was a span of 16 bases. CDR1 is SGHKS and CDR2 is YYEKEE in the germline V gene (reference sequence). The CDR3 consists of 16 residues. For the CDR3, the DNA is TGTGCCAGCAGCTTTGGACCCGGGACATCTTCCTACGAGCAGTACTTC. Translation gives CASSFGPGTSSYEQYF. Full variable domain (outside the CDR3, taken from reference TRBV5-5 and TRBJ2-7): DAGVTQSPTHLIKTRGQQVTLRCSPISGHKSVSWYQQVLGQGPQFIFQYYEKEERGRGNFPDRFSARQFPNYSSELNVNALLLGDSALYLCASSFGPGTSSYEQYFGPGTRLTVT.

The chain combines TRBV30 with TRBJ1-5, with 11 bases fitting TRBD1. V shed 1 base, J shed 2 bases, and the junction held 10 bases outside the gene matches. Per the germline V gene, CDR1 is GTSNPN and CDR2 is SVGIG (reference sequence). The CDR3 sequence is 18 residues long. The CDR3 DNA follows: TGTGCCTGGAGTGCCGGGACAGGGGGTTTAAGGGGCAATCAGCCCCAGCATTTT. Protein sequence: CAWSAGTGGLRGNQPQHF.

Written as DNA, the CDR3 is TGCGCCAGCAGCTTTGAGGGTCAAGTGAATGGCTACACCTTC. Its protein is CASSFEGQVNGYTF. The rearrangement joins TRBV5-1 to TRBJ1-2, with D unclear. Germline V gene lookup returns CDR1 SGHRS and CDR2 YFSETQ. The CDR3 is made up of 14 amino acids. Trimming cost V 2 bases and J 6 bases, with 14 bases left between them.

V and J are TRBV14 and TRBJ2-5; D is unresolved. Trimming stripped 3 bases from V and 1 base from J, with 9 bases between. The CDR3 loop spans 14 amino acids. In germline, CDR1 is SGHDN, CDR2 FVKESK. CDR3: CASSHPVLQETQYF. CDR3 in DNA: TGTGCCAGCAGCCACCCGGTTCTCCAAGAGACCCAGTACTTC.

The chain recombines TRBV7-2 with TRBJ1-1, with 11 bases fitting TRBD1. With V trimmed by 5 bases and J by 6 bases, 8 bases remained unmatched. The germline V gene encodes CDR1 SGHTA and CDR2 FQGNSA. The CDR3 runs 15 residues. The CDR3 here is CASSTRTGGGAEAFF. CDR3 nucleotides: TGTGCCAGCAGCACTCGGACAGGGGGCGGCGCTGAAGCTTTCTTT. Supplemented by reference TRBV7-2 and TRBJ1-1, the full variable domain reads GAGVSQSPSNKVTEKGKDVELRCDPISGHTALYWYRQSLGQGLEFLIYFQGNSAPDKSGLPSDRFSAERTGGSVSTLTIQRTQQEDSAVYLCASSTRTGGGAEAFFGQGTRLTVV.

V gene TRBV10-1 combines with J gene TRBJ2-5, with 7 bases identical to TRBD2. This CDR3 is built from 15 residues. CDR1 and CDR2 from the germline V gene are WNHNN and SYGVQD (reference sequence). J was trimmed by 5 bases and V by 4 bases; bases with no gene match: 10. As DNA, the CDR3 is TGCGCCAGCAGTGTCTCCCGGGAGGCCTGGGAGACCCAGTACTTC. As protein: CASSVSREAWETQYF.

This chain connects TRBV7-9 to TRBJ2-5, with 10 bases aligning to TRBD1. The trim removed 5 bases at V and 4 bases at J, leaving 4 bases unmatched. The CDR3 covers 14 residues. Germline lookup yields CDR1 SEHNR and CDR2 FQNEAQ (reference sequence). The CDR3 sequence is CASSPGQGRETQYF. For the CDR3, the DNA is TGTGCCAGCAGCCCGGGACAGGGGAGAGAGACCCAGTACTTC.

The chain links TRBV6-5 to TRBJ2-3; D is possibly TRBD2 (6 bases). V shed 2 bases and J shed 0 bases, with 12 bases lying between them. CDR1 and CDR2 (germline): MNHEY, SVGAGI. The CDR3 totals 16 residues. The CDR3, as DNA: TGTGCCAGCAGTTACCCCAAAAGCGGGAGCACAGATACGCAGTATTTT. Protein: CASSYPKSGSTDTQYF.

The gene calls are TRBV24-1 and TRBJ2-7; a weak D match, TRBD2 (5 bases). The V end lost 7 bases, the J end lost 0 bases, and 18 bases lay between the germline ends. The CDR3 has 16 residues. Germline V gene data show CDR1 as KGHDR and CDR2 as SFDVKD. The CDR3 loop reads CATSPSGSGNSYEQYF. Written as DNA, the CDR3 is TGTGCCACCAGCCCATCTGGCAGCGGAAACTCCTACGAGCAGTACTTC.

The chain links TRBV7-2 to TRBJ2-2, with a weak D call TRBD2 (6 bases). Germline values: CDR1 SGHTA, CDR2 FQGNSA. Trimming removed 4 bases from V and 4 bases from J, with 13 bases in between. The length of the CDR3 is 15 residues. CDR3 amino acids: CASSSDGGPTGELFF. The CDR3 DNA is TGTGCCAGCAGCTCCGACGGGGGACCCACCGGGGAGCTGTTTTTT. The whole variable domain, remainder taken from reference TRBV7-2 and TRBJ2-2, is GAGVSQSPSNKVTEKGKDVELRCDPISGHTALYWYRQSLGQGLEFLIYFQGNSAPDKSGLPSDRFSAERTGGSVSTLTIQRTQQEDSAVYLCASSSDGGPTGELFFGEGSRLTVL.

Written as DNA, the CDR3 is TGTGCCAGCAATATGGGACAGGGGAGCACTGAAGCTTTCTTT. It codes for CASNMGQGSTEAFF. The chain has TRBV6-5 and TRBJ1-1; TRBD1 matches 10 bases. Germline CDR1 MNHEY, CDR2 SVGAGI. The CDR3 consists of 14 residues. The junction had 6 bases not matched to a gene; V was cut back by 7 bases and J by 4 bases.

The table lists this clone with a count of one. This chain uses TRBV19 with TRBJ2-3; maybe TRBD1 (5 bases). Germline-derived CDR1 and CDR2 are LNHDA and SQIVND (reference sequence). The CDR3 has 14 residues. Trimming cost V 8 bases and J 5 bases, with 17 bases left between them. The CDR3 DNA reads as TGTGCCAGTTTTGCAGGGTTTGGCGTAGATACGCAGTATTTT. It encodes CASFAGFGVDTQYF.

The rearrangement joins TRBV7-2 to TRBJ1-2; D remains ambiguous. Germline CDR1 and CDR2: SGHTA and FQGNSA. The V end was cut by 3 bases, the J end by 4 bases, with 9 bases between. CDR3 length: 13 residues. CDR3 loop: CASSFTDIYGYTF. In DNA form, the CDR3 reads TGTGCCAGCAGCTTTACCGACATCTATGGCTACACCTTC.

The chain links TRBV18 to TRBJ1-5; D remains ambiguous. CDR3 size: 13 residues. The germline gives CDR1 KGHSH, CDR2 LQKENI. V was pared by 3 bases and J by 4 bases, with 7 bases between. For the CDR3, the DNA is TGTGCCAGCTCACCTCAGATTAATCAGCCCCAGCATTTT. Its protein product is CASSPQINQPQHF. Full variable domain (rest looked up from reference TRBV18 and TRBJ1-5): NAGVMQNPRHLVRRRGQEARLRCSPMKGHSHVYWYRQLPEEGLKFMVYLQKENIIDESGMPKERFSAEFPKEGPSILRIQQVVRGDSAAYFCASSPQINQPQHFGDGTRLSIL.